These 5 T cell receptor beta chains share one sample of origin, sequenced in a study of blood T cell repertoires in COVID-19. Only in-frame clones appear in the TCRdb table, and some are missing; sequencing was by immunoSEQ multiplex PCR. The sample includes over 350,000 clones, roughly nine tenths of them seen just once. Specimen: PBMCs or T cells enriched from blood (not recorded which). These receptors were collected from a woman aged 18-29 years with acute COVID-19.

The CDR3 sequence: CASSLMVGGDEQYF. The CDR3 region has the DNA TGTGCCAGCAGCTTAATGGTTGGGGGGGACGAGCAGTACTTC. This chain links TRBV11-2 with TRBJ2-7, with TRBD2 identical over 7 bases. V was pared by 2 bases and J by 5 bases, with 6 bases of the junction left unmatched. CDR3 length equals 14 residues. CDR1 SGHAT and CDR2 FQNNGV come from the germline V gene.

V gene TRBV5-1 combines with J gene TRBJ2-3; 13 bases align to TRBD2. Germline V CDR1 and CDR2: SGHRS, YFSETQ. The CDR3 totals 16 residues. J lost 2 bases, V lost 3 bases, and 3 bases had no gene match. The CDR3 loop is CASSSGLAGVTDTQYF. The CDR3 DNA follows: TGCGCCAGCAGCTCAGGACTAGCGGGGGTCACAGATACGCAGTATTTT.

The chain carries TRBV13 and TRBJ1-1; weak D call: TRBD1 (6 bases). There are 14 residues in the CDR3. The germline V gene has CDR1 PRHDT and CDR2 FYEKMQ (reference sequence). V lost 4 bases, J lost 4 bases, and 13 bases lay in between. The CDR3 sequence: CASSWGGRGTEAFF. The DNA for the CDR3 is TGTGCCAGCAGCTGGGGGGGGCGCGGCACTGAAGCTTTCTTT.

This clone was seen more than once but under ten times. V gene TRBV7-6 combines with J gene TRBJ1-3, with a tentative D call TRBD1 (6 bases). Trimming left V 4 bases short and J 0 bases short, with 16 bases between. CDR1 is SGHVS, CDR2 FNYEAQ, per germline. The CDR3 totals 17 residues. As DNA, the CDR3 is TGTGCCAGCAGCTCACAGACAGGACCTCTCTCTGGAAACACCATATATTTT. Residues: CASSSQTGPLSGNTIYF.

Comments on this clone: Other nucleotide sequences from this sample produce the same CDR3. The rearrangement uses TRBV28 and TRBJ2-7; TRBD2 matches at 11 bases. The CDR3 is made up of 14 amino acids. Germline trimming cut 2 bases from V and 4 bases from J; bases unmatched to any gene: 1. In germline, CDR1 is MDHEN, CDR2 SYDVKM. The chain's CDR3 is CASSLTSGSYEQYF. As DNA, the CDR3 is TGTGCCAGCAGTTTAACTAGCGGGAGTTACGAGCAGTACTTC.